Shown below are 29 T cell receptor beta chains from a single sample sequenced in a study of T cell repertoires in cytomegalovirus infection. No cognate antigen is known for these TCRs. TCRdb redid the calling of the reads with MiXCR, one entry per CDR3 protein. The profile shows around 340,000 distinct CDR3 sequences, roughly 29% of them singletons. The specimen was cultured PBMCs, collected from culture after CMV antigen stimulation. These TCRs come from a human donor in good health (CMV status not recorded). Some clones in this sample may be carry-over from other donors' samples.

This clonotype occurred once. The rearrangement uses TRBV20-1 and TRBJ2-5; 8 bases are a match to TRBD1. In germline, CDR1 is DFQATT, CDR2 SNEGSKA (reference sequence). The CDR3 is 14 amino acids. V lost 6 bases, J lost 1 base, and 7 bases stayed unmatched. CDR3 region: CSAEDRAFQETQYF. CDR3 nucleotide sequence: TGCAGTGCCGAGGACAGGGCCTTCCAAGAGACCCAGTACTTC.

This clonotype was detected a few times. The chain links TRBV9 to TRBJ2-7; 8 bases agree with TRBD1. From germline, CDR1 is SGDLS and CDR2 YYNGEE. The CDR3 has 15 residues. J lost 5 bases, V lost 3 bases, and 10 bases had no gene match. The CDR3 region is CASSEGQGARDEQYF. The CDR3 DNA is TGTGCCAGCAGCGAGGGGCAGGGGGCCAGGGACGAGCAGTACTTC.

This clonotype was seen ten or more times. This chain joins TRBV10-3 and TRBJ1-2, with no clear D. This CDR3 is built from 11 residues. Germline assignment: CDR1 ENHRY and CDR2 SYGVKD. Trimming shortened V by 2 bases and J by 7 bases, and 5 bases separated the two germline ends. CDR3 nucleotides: TGTGCCATCAGTGAGGACGGTGGCTACACCTTC. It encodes CAISEDGGYTF.

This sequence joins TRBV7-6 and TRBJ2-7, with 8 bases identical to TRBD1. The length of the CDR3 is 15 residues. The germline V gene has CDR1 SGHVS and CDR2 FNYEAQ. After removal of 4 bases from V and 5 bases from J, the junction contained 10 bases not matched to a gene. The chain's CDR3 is CASSSQRDRSHEQYF. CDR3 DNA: TGTGCCAGCAGCTCCCAGAGGGACAGGTCCCACGAGCAGTACTTC.

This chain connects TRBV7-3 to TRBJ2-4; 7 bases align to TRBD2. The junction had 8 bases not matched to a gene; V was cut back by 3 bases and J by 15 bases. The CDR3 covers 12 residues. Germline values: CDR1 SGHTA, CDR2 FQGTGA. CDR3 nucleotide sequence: TGTGCCAGCAGCTTTGGAGCGGGACCGGGGTACTTC. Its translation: CASSFGAGPGYF. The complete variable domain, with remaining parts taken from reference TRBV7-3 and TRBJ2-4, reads GAGVSQTPSNKVTEKGKYVELRCDPISGHTALYWYRQSLGQGPEFLIYFQGTGAADDSGLPNDRFFAVRPEGSVSTLKIQRTERGDSAVYLCASSFGAGPGYFGAGTRLSVL.

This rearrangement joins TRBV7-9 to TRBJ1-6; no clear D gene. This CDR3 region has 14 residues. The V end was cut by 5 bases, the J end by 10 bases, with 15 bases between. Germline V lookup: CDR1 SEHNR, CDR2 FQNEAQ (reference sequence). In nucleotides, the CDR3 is TGTGCCAGCAGCCGGTCGGTCTCGGGGTCACCCCTCCACTTT. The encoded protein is CASSRSVSGSPLHF.

The CDR3 nucleotides are TGTGCCAGTAGAACGAGACAGGGATCTAACACTGAAGCTTTCTTT. This codes for CASRTRQGSNTEAFF. The rearrangement links TRBV19 to TRBJ1-1, with 7 bases lining up with TRBD1. The CDR3 consists of 15 residues. Germline CDR1 is LNHDA and CDR2 is SQIVND (reference sequence). J lost 2 bases, V lost 6 bases, and 9 bases had no gene match.

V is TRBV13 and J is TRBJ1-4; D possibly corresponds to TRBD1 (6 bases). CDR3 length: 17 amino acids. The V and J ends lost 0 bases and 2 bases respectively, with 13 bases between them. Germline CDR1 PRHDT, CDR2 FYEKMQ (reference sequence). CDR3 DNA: TGTGCCAGCAGCTTAGGCCCGCTACAGGGTACTAATGAAAAACTGTTTTTT. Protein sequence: CASSLGPLQGTNEKLFF.

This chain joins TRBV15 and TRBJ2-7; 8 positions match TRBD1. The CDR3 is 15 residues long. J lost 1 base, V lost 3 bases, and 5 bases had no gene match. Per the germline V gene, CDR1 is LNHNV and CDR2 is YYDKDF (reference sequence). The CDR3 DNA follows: TGTGCCACCAGCAGTCCGGGACAGGCATCCTACGAGCAGTACTTC. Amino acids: CATSSPGQASYEQYF.

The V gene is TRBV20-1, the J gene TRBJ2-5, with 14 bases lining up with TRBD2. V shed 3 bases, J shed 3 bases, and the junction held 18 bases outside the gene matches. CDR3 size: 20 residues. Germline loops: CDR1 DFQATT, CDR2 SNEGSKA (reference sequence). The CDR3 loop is CSASPPSGTSGSLGEETQYF. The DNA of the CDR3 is TGCAGTGCTAGTCCCCCTTCCGGGACTAGCGGGAGTTTAGGGGAAGAGACCCAGTACTTC.

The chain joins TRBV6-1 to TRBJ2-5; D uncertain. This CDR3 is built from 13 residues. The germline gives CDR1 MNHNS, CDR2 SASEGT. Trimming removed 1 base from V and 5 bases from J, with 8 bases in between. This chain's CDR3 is CASSEVLLETQYF. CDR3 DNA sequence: TGTGCCAGCAGTGAAGTTTTACTGGAGACCCAGTACTTC.

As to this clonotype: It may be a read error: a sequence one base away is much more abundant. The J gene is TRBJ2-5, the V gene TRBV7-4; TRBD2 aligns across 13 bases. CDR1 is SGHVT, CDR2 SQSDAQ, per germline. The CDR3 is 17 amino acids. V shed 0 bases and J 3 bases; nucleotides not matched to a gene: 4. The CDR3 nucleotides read TGTGCCAGCAGCTTAGCGGGACTAGCGGGAAAGGAAGAGACCCAGTACTTC. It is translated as CASSLAGLAGKEETQYF.

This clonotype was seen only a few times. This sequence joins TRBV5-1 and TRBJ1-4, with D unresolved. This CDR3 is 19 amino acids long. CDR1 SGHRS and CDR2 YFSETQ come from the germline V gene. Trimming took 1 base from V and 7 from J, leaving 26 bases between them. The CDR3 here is CASSLQDGVGPVVFEKLFF. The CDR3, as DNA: TGCGCCAGCAGCTTGCAAGATGGTGTGGGCCCGGTGGTTTTTGAAAAACTGTTTTTT.

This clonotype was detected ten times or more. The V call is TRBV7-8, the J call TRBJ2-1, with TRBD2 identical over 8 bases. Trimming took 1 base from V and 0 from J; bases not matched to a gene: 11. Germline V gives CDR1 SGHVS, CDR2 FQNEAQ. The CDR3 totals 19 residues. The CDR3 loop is CASSLDSASGLSSYNEQFF. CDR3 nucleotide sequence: TGTGCCAGCAGCTTAGATAGTGCTAGCGGGTTAAGCTCCTACAATGAGCAGTTCTTC.

CDR3 sequence reads: CASTYELAGVQETQYF. In DNA form, the CDR3 reads TGTGCCAGCACCTACGAGCTAGCGGGGGTCCAAGAGACCCAGTACTTC. The chain links TRBV6-1 to TRBJ2-5; 10 nucleotides match TRBD2. V trimming: 7 bases; J trimming: 1 base; junction bases outside the gene matches: 9. The length of the CDR3 is 16 residues. From germline, CDR1 is MNHNS and CDR2 SASEGT.

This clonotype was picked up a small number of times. The CDR3 DNA sequence: TGTGCCAGCAGCCCTGGTCGGAACATCGCCTACGAGCAGTACTTC. Protein product: CASSPGRNIAYEQYF. V and J are TRBV14 and TRBJ2-7; no definite D call. The CDR3 runs to 15 residues. Trimming shortened V by 4 bases and J by 2 bases, and 15 bases separated the two germline ends. In germline, CDR1 is SGHDN, CDR2 FVKESK.

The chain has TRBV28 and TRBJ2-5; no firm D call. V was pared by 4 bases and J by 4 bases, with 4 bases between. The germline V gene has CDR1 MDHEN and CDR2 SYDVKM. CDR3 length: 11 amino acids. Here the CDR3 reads CASSSLETQYF. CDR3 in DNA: TGTGCCAGCAGTTCTCTAGAGACCCAGTACTTC.

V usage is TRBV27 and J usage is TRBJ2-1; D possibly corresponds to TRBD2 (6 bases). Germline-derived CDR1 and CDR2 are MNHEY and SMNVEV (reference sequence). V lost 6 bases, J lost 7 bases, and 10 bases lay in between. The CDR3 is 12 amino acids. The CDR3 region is CASSGGPNEQFF. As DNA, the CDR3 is TGTGCCAGCAGCGGAGGGCCGAATGAGCAGTTCTTC.

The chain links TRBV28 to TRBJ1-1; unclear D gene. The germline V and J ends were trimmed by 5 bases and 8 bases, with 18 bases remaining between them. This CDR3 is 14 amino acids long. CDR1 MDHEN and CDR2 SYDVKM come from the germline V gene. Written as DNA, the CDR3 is TGTGCCAGCAGTCCAATTGATACTCTGGGGGAAGCTTTCTTT. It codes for CASSPIDTLGEAFF.

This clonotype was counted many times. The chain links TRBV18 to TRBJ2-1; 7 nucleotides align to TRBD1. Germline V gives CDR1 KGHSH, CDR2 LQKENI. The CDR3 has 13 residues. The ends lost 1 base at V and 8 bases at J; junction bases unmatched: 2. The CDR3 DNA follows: TGTGCCAGCTCACCACAGGGGGCGCATGAGCAGTTCTTC. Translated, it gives CASSPQGAHEQFF.

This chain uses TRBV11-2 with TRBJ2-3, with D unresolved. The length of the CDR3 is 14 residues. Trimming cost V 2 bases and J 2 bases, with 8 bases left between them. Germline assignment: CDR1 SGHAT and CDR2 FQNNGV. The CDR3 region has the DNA TGTGCCAGCAGCTTATCACGCTACACAGATACGCAGTATTTT. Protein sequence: CASSLSRYTDTQYF.

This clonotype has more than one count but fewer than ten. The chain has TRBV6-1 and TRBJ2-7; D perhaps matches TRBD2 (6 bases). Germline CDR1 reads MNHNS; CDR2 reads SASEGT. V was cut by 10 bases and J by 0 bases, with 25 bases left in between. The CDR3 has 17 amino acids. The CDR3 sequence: CAISIWGLARSSYEQYF. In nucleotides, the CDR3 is TGTGCCATTTCGATTTGGGGTCTAGCGAGGAGCTCCTACGAGCAGTACTTC.

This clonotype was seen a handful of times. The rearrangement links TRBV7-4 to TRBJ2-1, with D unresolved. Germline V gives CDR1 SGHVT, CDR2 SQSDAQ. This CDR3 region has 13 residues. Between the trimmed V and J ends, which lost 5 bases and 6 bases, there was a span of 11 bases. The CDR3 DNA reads TGTGCCAGCAGCCCCCGCTGGACCAATGAGCAGTTCTTC. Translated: CASSPRWTNEQFF.

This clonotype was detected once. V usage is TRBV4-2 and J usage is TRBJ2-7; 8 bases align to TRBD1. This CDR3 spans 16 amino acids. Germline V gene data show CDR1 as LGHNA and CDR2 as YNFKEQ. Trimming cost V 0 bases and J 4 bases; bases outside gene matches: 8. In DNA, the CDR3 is TGTGCCAGCAGCCAAGAGGGGCCAGGGGGCAAATACGAGCAGTACTTC. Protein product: CASSQEGPGGKYEQYF.

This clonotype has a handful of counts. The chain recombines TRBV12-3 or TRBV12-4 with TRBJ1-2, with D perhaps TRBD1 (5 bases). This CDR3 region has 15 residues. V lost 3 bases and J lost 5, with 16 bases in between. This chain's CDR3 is CASSFGAGYPYGYTF. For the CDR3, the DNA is TGTGCCAGCAGTTTCGGGGCGGGGTACCCTTATGGCTACACCTTC.

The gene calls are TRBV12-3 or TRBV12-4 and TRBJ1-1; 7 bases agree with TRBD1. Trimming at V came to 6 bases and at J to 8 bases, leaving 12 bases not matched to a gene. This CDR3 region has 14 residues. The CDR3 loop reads CASRSSQGQLEAFF. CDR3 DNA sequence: TGTGCCAGCAGATCTTCTCAGGGACAGTTAGAAGCTTTCTTT.

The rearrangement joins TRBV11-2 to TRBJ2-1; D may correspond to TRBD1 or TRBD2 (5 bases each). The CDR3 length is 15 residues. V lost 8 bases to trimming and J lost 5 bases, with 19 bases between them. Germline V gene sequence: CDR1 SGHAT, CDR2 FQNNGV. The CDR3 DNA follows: TGTGCCAGCGGATCCTTGGCGGGCAGGGACAATGAGCAGTTCTTC. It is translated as CASGSLAGRDNEQFF.

The CDR3 DNA is TGTGCCAGCAGTCCCCATCAGGTCTACGAGCAGTACTTC. It codes for CASSPHQVYEQYF. The rearrangement joins TRBV28 to TRBJ2-7; D not resolved. Germline-derived CDR1 and CDR2 are MDHEN and SYDVKM. The CDR3 contains 13 residues. V lost 5 bases and J 3 bases, leaving 11 bases between the germline ends.

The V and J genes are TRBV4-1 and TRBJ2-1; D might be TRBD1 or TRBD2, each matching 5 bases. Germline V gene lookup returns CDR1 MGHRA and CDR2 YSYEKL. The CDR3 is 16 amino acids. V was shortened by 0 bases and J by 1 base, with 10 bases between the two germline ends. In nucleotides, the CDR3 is TGCGCCAGCAGCCAAGATAGGGGAGTTTCCTACAATGAGCAGTTCTTC. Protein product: CASSQDRGVSYNEQFF.